One sample yielded the 13 T cell receptor beta chains listed below, sequenced in a study of OX40 agonist ivuxolimab in advanced cancers. To prepare the library, the immunoSEQ multiplex PCR assay was applied. TCRdb stores this immuneACCESS table with in-frame sequences only. Part of the clones is absent; in the studies checked, under half of the shortfall reflects unresolved V genes, and no reason is known for the rest. Within this sample are tens of thousands of clones, with 85% to 90% of them counted one time only. Approximately 4.6% of the sample is taken by the ten largest. The sample was CD4+ or CD8+ T cells sorted from blood, taken in a trial of the OX40 agonist ivuxolimab. Receptors originate from an adult with an advanced solid tumor such as melanoma, head and neck, liver or kidney cancer.

The chain recombines TRBV9 with TRBJ2-2; D is perhaps TRBD1 or TRBD2 (5 bases each). Germline assignment: CDR1 SGDLS and CDR2 YYNGEE. V was shortened by 3 bases and J by 2 bases, with 11 bases between the two germline ends. CDR3 length: 15 amino acids. The CDR3 sequence: CASSGGEFNTGELFF. CDR3 DNA: TGTGCCAGCAGCGGAGGGGAATTTAACACCGGGGAGCTGTTTTTT.

The chain recombines TRBV2 with TRBJ1-1; D is undetermined. The CDR3 contains 14 residues. V was shortened by 1 base and J by 1 base, with 7 bases between the two germline ends. Germline CDR1 SNHLY, CDR2 FYNNEI. CDR3 nucleotide sequence: TGTGCCAGCAGTGAAGTGGCGGAGAACACTGAAGCTTTCTTT. It codes for CASSEVAENTEAFF.

The chain employs TRBV6-6 and TRBJ2-5; a possible D gene is TRBD1 (6 bases). CDR1 and CDR2 (germline): MNHNY, SVGAGI (reference sequence). The CDR3 covers 14 residues. V was clipped by 7 bases and J by 1 base, with 13 bases between them. This CDR3 is CASTRDKTQETQYF. The CDR3, as DNA: TGTGCCAGCACCCGGGACAAGACCCAAGAGACCCAGTACTTC.

V usage is TRBV7-2 and J usage is TRBJ2-2; 9 bases agree with TRBD2. V lost 5 bases and J lost 8; bases outside the gene matches: 12. The germline V gene has CDR1 SGHTA and CDR2 FQGNSA. The CDR3 runs to 16 residues. CDR3 in DNA: TGTGCCAGCAGCCCCGTCCTAGCGGGACTCGGGGGGGAGCTGTTTTTT. Encoded protein: CASSPVLAGLGGELFF.

The rearrangement links TRBV15 to TRBJ2-3; D unresolved. Trimming took 0 bases from V and 1 from J, leaving 11 bases between them. There are 16 residues in the CDR3. Per the germline V gene, CDR1 is LNHNV and CDR2 is YYDKDF (reference sequence). The DNA for the CDR3 is TGTGCCACCAGCAGAGATCGTACGGGCGGCACAGATACGCAGTATTTT. Translating it yields CATSRDRTGGTDTQYF. The full variable domain, in which reference TRBV15 and TRBJ2-3 provide the parts outside the CDR3, is DAMVIQNPRYQVTQFGKPVTLSCSQTLNHNVMYWYQQKSSQAPKLLFHYYDKDFNNEADTPDNFQSRRPNTSFCFLDIRSPGLGDTAMYLCATSRDRTGGTDTQYFGPGTRLTVL.

This chain links TRBV2 with TRBJ2-3; no firm D call. There are 14 residues in the CDR3. Per germline, CDR1 SNHLY and CDR2 FYNNEI. Deletions cut 1 base from V and 0 bases from J, with 5 bases between. CDR3 sequence reads: CASSEVLSTDTQYF. The CDR3 DNA reads TGTGCCAGCAGTGAAGTCCTGAGCACAGATACGCAGTATTTT. The full variable domain, with the rest looked up from reference TRBV2 and TRBJ2-3, is EPEVTQTPSHQVTQMGQEVILRCVPISNHLYFYWYRQILGQKVEFLVSFYNNEISEKSEIFDDQFSVERPDGSNFTLKIRSTKLEDSAMYFCASSEVLSTDTQYFGPGTRLTVL.

The V gene is TRBV5-1, the J gene TRBJ2-7; D might be TRBD1 (6 bases). The CDR3 covers 15 residues. Trimming shortened V by 0 bases and J by 3 bases, and 13 bases separated the two germline ends. CDR1 is SGHRS, CDR2 YFSETQ, per germline. The DNA for the CDR3 is TGCGCCAGCAGCTTGGATGGGGGCGGAGGCTACGAGCAGTACTTC. As protein: CASSLDGGGGYEQYF.

The CDR3 coding sequence is TGTGCCAGCAGCGCCGGATCGGGAGGCGAGCAGTACTTC. This translates into CASSAGSGGEQYF. The chain is built from TRBV7-3 and TRBJ2-7; 7 positions match TRBD2. Trimming cost V 5 bases and J 6 bases; bases outside gene matches: 7. This CDR3 is built from 13 residues. The germline gives CDR1 SGHTA, CDR2 FQGTGA.

The V and J genes are TRBV2 and TRBJ1-1, with D tentatively TRBD1 (5 bases). CDR3 length equals 13 residues. Trimming pared 5 bases from V and 8 bases from J, leaving 15 bases between. Germline values: CDR1 SNHLY, CDR2 FYNNEI. This CDR3 is CASSPRGGLEAFF. Written as DNA, the CDR3 is TGTGCCAGCAGTCCCCGGGGGGGGTTAGAAGCTTTCTTT.

This chain links TRBV5-5 with TRBJ1-1, with a weak D call TRBD1 (6 bases). Germline lookup yields CDR1 SGHKS and CDR2 YYEKEE (reference sequence). V was trimmed by 5 bases and J by 4 bases, leaving 18 bases between them. The CDR3 has 15 residues. CDR3 residues: CASRVTQGGSTEAFF. The CDR3 bases are TGTGCCAGCAGAGTCACACAGGGCGGTAGCACTGAAGCTTTCTTT.

This clone was seen only a few times. This chain links TRBV5-4 with TRBJ2-5; no clear D. Germline V gives CDR1 SGHNT, CDR2 YYREEE (reference sequence). The CDR3 sequence is 14 residues long. Deletions cut 4 bases from V and 1 base from J, with 11 bases between. The CDR3 loop is CASSLDAFQETQYF. Written as DNA, the CDR3 is TGTGCCAGCAGCCTGGACGCCTTCCAAGAGACCCAGTACTTC.

The V gene is TRBV2, the J gene TRBJ1-2, with 12 positions matching TRBD1. This CDR3 is built from 12 residues. Germline CDR1 SNHLY, CDR2 FYNNEI. The V segment lost 8 bases and the J segment 7 bases; nucleotides outside the gene matches: 2. The CDR3 reads CASGTGGIGYTF. CDR3 coding DNA: TGTGCCAGCGGGACAGGGGGCATTGGCTACACCTTC.

The CDR3 loop is CASSLGLAGADTQYF. The CDR3 DNA is TGTGCCAGCAGCTTGGGGCTAGCGGGAGCAGATACGCAGTATTTT. The chain joins TRBV5-6 to TRBJ2-3; 10 positions agree with TRBD2. The CDR3 is made up of 15 amino acids. Germline assignment: CDR1 SGHDT and CDR2 YYEEEE. J lost 4 bases, V lost 0 bases, and 2 bases had no gene match.